These T cell receptor beta chains were read from a single sample in a study of blood T cell repertoires in COVID-19. Clones were read by immunoSEQ multiplex PCR, and TCRdb kept only the in-frame ones, dropping some. The top ten clones hold approximately 1.4% of a sample with 200,000 to 250,000 clones, 88% of them seen once. Sample: peripheral blood. Source of these receptors: an elderly man with acute or convalescent COVID-19. Each CDR3 is given with its conserved first and last residue. The D gene is left open where the match is weak. A row's size may be missing; if present it is once, few, many or a size class.

CDR3 DNA	CDR3 protein	J gene	D gene	clone size	V gene
TGTGCCAGCAGTTCGGACAGGCTCCCCTACGAGCAGTACTTC	CASSSDRLPYEQYF	TRBJ2-7	TRBD1	.	TRBV6-5
TGTGCCAGTCAATCCGGGATCCACAATCAGCCCCAGCATTTT	CASQSGIHNQPQHF	TRBJ1-5	.	.	TRBV19
TGTGCCAGCAGACCGGGACAGGGTGTGGCTCAGCCCCAGCATTTT	CASRPGQGVAQPQHF	TRBJ1-5	TRBD1	.	TRBV6-5
TGTGCCAGCAGCCCGGACAGCTTGGGGGAGACCCAGTACTTC	CASSPDSLGETQYF	TRBJ2-5	.	.	TRBV9
TGTGCCAGCAGCCCCTCTTCGGACACCTCCTACAATGAGCAGTTCTTC	CASSPSSDTSYNEQFF	TRBJ2-1	.	.	TRBV4-2
TGTGCCAGCTCACTAAGGACAGGCCTGACTTGGAACACTGAAGCTTTCTTT	CASSLRTGLTWNTEAFF	TRBJ1-1	TRBD1	.	TRBV18
TGTGCCAGCAGCCCAAGGGGCAGCTTGAACACTGAAGCTTTCTTT	CASSPRGSLNTEAFF	TRBJ1-1	.	once	TRBV11-1
TGTGCCAGCAGCTTAGCCAATACGCAGTATTTT	CASSLANTQYF	TRBJ2-3	.	.	TRBV7-6
TGTGCCAGTAGTATTGAGAGGAATTCACCCCTCCACTTT	CASSIERNSPLHF	TRBJ1-6	.	few	TRBV19
TGTGCCAGCACTGCACGGGACTCTAGGAATTCACCCCTCCACTTT	CASTARDSRNSPLHF	TRBJ1-6	.	.	TRBV27
TGTGCCAGCAGCCTACCCTACACTGAAGCTTTCTTT	CASSLPYTEAFF	TRBJ1-1	.	.	TRBV28
TGTGCCAGCAGTGAAACAGCGGGAGGGATAGCCAAAAACATTCAGTACTTC	CASSETAGGIAKNIQYF	TRBJ2-4	TRBD2	once	TRBV28
TGTGCCAGCAGCGGGAATAGCAATCAGCCCCAGCATTTT	CASSGNSNQPQHF	TRBJ1-5	.	few	TRBV27
TGTGCCAGCTCACCAGACTTCAAGCAGCCCCAGCATTTT	CASSPDFKQPQHF	TRBJ1-5	.	.	TRBV18
TGTGCCAGCAGCACAGGGGAGTCGAACACCGGGGAGCTGTTTTTT	CASSTGESNTGELFF	TRBJ2-2	TRBD1	.	TRBV9
TGTGCCAGCAGCTTCGAGAAGGGAGGGGTTGGCTACACCTTC	CASSFEKGGVGYTF	TRBJ1-2	.	.	TRBV11-1
TGTGCCAGCAGGGAGGGTCCGGGGACTAACTATGGCTACACCTTC	CASREGPGTNYGYTF	TRBJ1-2	.	.	TRBV7-3
TGCGCCAGCAGCCAAGAGTGGGAGGGCAAGGGCACTGAAGCTTTCTTT	CASSQEWEGKGTEAFF	TRBJ1-1	.	.	TRBV4-3
TGTGCTAGTGGTCGACTAGGAGCATTGTGGGGACAGGGTTCAGATACGCAGTATTTT	CASGRLGALWGQGSDTQYF	TRBJ2-3	TRBD1	once	TRBV12-5
TGTGCCACACGTCGGGGGGCTACTAATGAAAAACTGTTTTTT	CATRRGATNEKLFF	TRBJ1-4	.	.	TRBV19
TGTGCCAGCAGCAGGACTAGCGGAAACTACGAGCAGTACTTC	CASSRTSGNYEQYF	TRBJ2-7	TRBD2	once	TRBV5-5
TGCGCCAGCAGCCCCGGGACAGGGGGCGTATTCGGTACGCAGTATTTT	CASSPGTGGVFGTQYF	TRBJ2-3	TRBD1	.	TRBV5-1
TGTGCCAGCAGTGGAGATGCCGGCAATGAGCAGTTCTTC	CASSGDAGNEQFF	TRBJ2-1	.	.	TRBV2
TGTGCCACCAGAGGGACAGGGGGCTTGGAGACCCAGTACTTC	CATRGTGGLETQYF	TRBJ2-5	TRBD1	.	TRBV15
TGTGCCAGCAGTCCAGATAGGGGACAGGGGAATGAAAAACTGTTTTTT	CASSPDRGQGNEKLFF	TRBJ1-4	TRBD1	.	TRBV28
TGTGCCACCAGTAAGAGGGAGGGGGATGAGACCCAGTACTTC	CATSKREGDETQYF	TRBJ2-5	.	.	TRBV15
TGTGCCAGCAGCTTGGCAGGAAACCAAGAGACCCAGTACTTC	CASSLAGNQETQYF	TRBJ2-5	.	.	TRBV7-2
TGTGCCAGTAGTATCCCAGGGGGCAGGGGGTATGGCTACACCTTC	CASSIPGGRGYGYTF	TRBJ1-2	TRBD1	few	TRBV19
TGTGCCAGCAGTGACGGATTACTTAGGAGGGCGGGAGCGGGCAATGAGCAGTTCTTC	CASSDGLLRRAGAGNEQFF	TRBJ2-1	TRBD2	.	TRBV27
TGTGCCTCCCTGCGGGCACTAGCGGGTGGCCTTGAGCAGTTCTTC	CASLRALAGGLEQFF	TRBJ2-1	TRBD2	.	TRBV24-1
TGTGCCAGCAGCTTAGAACTAGCGGGACCCTACGAGCAGTACTTC	CASSLELAGPYEQYF	TRBJ2-7	TRBD2	.	TRBV7-2
TGCAGCGTTAGCGGGACAGGCGAGACCCAGTACTTC	CSVSGTGETQYF	TRBJ2-5	.	once	TRBV29-1
TGTGCCAGCAGCTTCGACTCGGCCAACTACAATGAGCAGTTCTTC	CASSFDSANYNEQFF	TRBJ2-1	.	.	TRBV6-5
TGTGCCAGCAGTTACTCGACACAGGGGAGTGAAGCTTTCTTT	CASSYSTQGSEAFF	TRBJ1-1	TRBD1	.	TRBV6-6
TGTGCCAGCGTAGGAGCGGGGAGCACAGATACGCAGTATTTT	CASVGAGSTDTQYF	TRBJ2-3	TRBD2	.	TRBV6-6
TGTGCCAGCGGGGGACTAGCGGGAGTTGCCTACGAGCAGTACTTC	CASGGLAGVAYEQYF	TRBJ2-7	TRBD2	once	TRBV28
TGTGCCAGCAGCTTCGTTCCACGGGAGACCCAGTACTTC	CASSFVPRETQYF	TRBJ2-5	.	few	TRBV7-8
TGTGCCAGCAGCGCCGGGACAGGTCGAGGCCAGCCCCAGCATTTT	CASSAGTGRGQPQHF	TRBJ1-5	TRBD1	.	TRBV5-5
TGTGCCAGCAGCGATTATATCCAGGGAACTAATGAAAAACTGTTTTTT	CASSDYIQGTNEKLFF	TRBJ1-4	.	once	TRBV7-2
TGTGCCAAGAAGGGGAATGGCTACACCTTC	CAKKGNGYTF	TRBJ1-2	.	.	TRBV24-1
TGTGCCTGGAATATAAGGAGGCCGACGGGTTGCCCTAGCTACGAGCAGTACTTC	CAWNIRRPTGCPSYEQYF	TRBJ2-7	.	.	TRBV30
TGTGCCAGCAGCCAACGGTCCGGAGACTTGGAGGGCTACACCTTC	CASSQRSGDLEGYTF	TRBJ1-2	.	.	TRBV6-2/TRBV6-3
TGCAGCGTATACAGGGGAGAAACCGGGGAGCTGTTTTTT	CSVYRGETGELFF	TRBJ2-2	TRBD1	.	TRBV29-1
TGCGCCAGCAGCTTTTCGACAGGAAATGAAAAACTGTTTTTT	CASSFSTGNEKLFF	TRBJ1-4	.	.	TRBV5-1
TGTGCCAGCAGTTACTCGACGGGTGGCTACGAGCAGTACTTC	CASSYSTGGYEQYF	TRBJ2-7	.	few	TRBV6-5
TGTGCCAGCAGTTTCCGACGGGCCAGGGCAACCGGGGAGCTGTTTTTT	CASSFRRARATGELFF	TRBJ2-2	.	.	TRBV27
TGTGCCAGCAGCTTCGGAGTTATGGGCAATGAGCAGTTCTTC	CASSFGVMGNEQFF	TRBJ2-1	.	.	TRBV9
TGTGCCAGCAGCGATAGCGGGGGGGGGACAGATACGCAGTATTTT	CASSDSGGGTDTQYF	TRBJ2-3	TRBD2	.	TRBV25-1
TGCGCCAGCAGCCAAGATGGAGAGCGGGATACCTCCTACGAGCAGTACTTC	CASSQDGERDTSYEQYF	TRBJ2-7	TRBD2	.	TRBV4-3